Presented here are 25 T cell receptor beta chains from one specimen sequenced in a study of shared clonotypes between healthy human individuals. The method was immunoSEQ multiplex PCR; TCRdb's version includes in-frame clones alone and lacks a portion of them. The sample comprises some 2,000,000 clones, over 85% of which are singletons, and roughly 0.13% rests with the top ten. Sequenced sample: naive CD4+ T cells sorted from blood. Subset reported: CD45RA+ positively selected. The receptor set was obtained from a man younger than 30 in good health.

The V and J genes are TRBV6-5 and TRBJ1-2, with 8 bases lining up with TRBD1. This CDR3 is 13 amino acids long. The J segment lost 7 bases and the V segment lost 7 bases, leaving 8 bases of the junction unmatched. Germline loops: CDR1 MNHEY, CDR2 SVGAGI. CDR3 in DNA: TGTGCCAGCACTCGGCAGGGGGCTGGTGGCTACACCTTC. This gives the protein CASTRQGAGGYTF.

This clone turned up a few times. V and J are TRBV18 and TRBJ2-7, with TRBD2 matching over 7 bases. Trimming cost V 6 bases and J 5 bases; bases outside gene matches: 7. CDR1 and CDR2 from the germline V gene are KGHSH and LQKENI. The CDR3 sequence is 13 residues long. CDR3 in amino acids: CASSPWAGDEQYF. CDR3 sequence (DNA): TGTGCCAGCTCCCCGTGGGCGGGAGACGAGCAGTACTTC.

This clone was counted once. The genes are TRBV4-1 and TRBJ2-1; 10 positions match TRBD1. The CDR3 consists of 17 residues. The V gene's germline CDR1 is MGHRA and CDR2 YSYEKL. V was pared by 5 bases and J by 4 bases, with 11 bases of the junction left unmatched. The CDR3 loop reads CASSSGTGDILYNEQFF. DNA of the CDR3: TGCGCCAGCAGCTCCGGGACAGGGGACATACTTTACAATGAGCAGTTCTTC.

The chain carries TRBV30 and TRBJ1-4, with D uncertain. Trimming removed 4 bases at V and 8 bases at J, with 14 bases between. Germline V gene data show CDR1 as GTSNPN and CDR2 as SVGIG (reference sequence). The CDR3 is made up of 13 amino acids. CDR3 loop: CAWTGDSREKLFF. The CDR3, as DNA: TGTGCCTGGACGGGTGATTCTCGAGAAAAACTGTTTTTT.

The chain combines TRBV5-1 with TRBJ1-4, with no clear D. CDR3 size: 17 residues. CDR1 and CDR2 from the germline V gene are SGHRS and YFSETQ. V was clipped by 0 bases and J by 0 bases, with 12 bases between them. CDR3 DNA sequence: TGCGCCAGCAGCTTGGGGGGTGCACCCGCAACTAATGAAAAACTGTTTTTT. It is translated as CASSLGGAPATNEKLFF.

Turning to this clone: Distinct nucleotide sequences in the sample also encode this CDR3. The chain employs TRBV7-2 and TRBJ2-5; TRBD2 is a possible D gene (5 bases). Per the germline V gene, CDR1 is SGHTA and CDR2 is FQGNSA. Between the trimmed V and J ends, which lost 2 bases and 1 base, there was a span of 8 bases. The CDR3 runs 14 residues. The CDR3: CASSLQRAQETQYF. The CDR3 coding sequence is TGTGCCAGCAGCTTACAGAGGGCCCAAGAGACCCAGTACTTC.

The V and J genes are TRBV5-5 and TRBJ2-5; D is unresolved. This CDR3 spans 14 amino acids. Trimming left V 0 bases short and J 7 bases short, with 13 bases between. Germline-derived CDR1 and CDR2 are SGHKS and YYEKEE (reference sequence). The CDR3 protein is CASSLDPAVGTQYF. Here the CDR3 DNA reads TGTGCCAGCAGCTTGGACCCCGCGGTTGGGACCCAGTACTTC.

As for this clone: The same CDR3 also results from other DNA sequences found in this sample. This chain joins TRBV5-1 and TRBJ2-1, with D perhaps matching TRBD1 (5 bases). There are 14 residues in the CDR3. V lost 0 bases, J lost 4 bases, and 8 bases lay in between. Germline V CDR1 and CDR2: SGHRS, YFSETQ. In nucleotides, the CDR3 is TGCGCCAGCAGCTTGGGACAGCTATACAATGAGCAGTTCTTC. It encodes CASSLGQLYNEQFF.

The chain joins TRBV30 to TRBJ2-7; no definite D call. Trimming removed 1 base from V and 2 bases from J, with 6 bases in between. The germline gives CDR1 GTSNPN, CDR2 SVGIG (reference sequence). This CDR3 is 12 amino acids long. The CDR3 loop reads CAWSANAYEQYF. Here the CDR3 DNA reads TGTGCCTGGAGTGCCAACGCCTACGAGCAGTACTTC.

The CDR3 loop is CASSPDRNQPQHF. CDR3 bases: TGCGCCAGCAGCCCAGACAGGAATCAGCCCCAGCATTTT. This chain links TRBV5-1 with TRBJ1-5, with a weak D call TRBD1 (6 bases). From germline, CDR1 is SGHRS and CDR2 YFSETQ. There are 13 residues in the CDR3. Trimming cost V 4 bases and J 4 bases, with 9 bases left between them.

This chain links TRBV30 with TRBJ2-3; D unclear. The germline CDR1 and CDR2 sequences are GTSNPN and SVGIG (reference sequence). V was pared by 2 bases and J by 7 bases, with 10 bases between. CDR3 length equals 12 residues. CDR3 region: CAWSSARNTQYF. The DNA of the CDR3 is TGTGCCTGGAGTTCGGCCAGAAATACGCAGTATTTT.

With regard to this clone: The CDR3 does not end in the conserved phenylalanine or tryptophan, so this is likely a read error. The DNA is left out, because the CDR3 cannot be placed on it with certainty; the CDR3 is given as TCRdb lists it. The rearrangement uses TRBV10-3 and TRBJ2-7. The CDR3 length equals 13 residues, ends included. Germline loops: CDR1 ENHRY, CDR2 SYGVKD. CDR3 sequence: CAISEGAAGTPLL.

In DNA, the CDR3 is TGTGCCAGCTCACCTGATGGGGGAGGGTTGTACGAGCAGTACTTC. Its protein is CASSPDGGGLYEQYF. This sequence joins TRBV18 and TRBJ2-7, with 7 positions matching TRBD2. CDR1 is KGHSH, CDR2 LQKENI, per germline. The length of the CDR3 is 15 residues. J was trimmed by 4 bases and V by 3 bases; bases with no gene match: 9.

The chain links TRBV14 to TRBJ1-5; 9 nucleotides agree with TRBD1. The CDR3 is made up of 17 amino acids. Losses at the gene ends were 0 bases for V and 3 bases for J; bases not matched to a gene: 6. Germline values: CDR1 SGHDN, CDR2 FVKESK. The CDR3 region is CASSQEGDREDNQPQHF. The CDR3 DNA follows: TGTGCCAGCAGCCAAGAAGGGGACAGGGAGGACAATCAGCCCCAGCATTTT.

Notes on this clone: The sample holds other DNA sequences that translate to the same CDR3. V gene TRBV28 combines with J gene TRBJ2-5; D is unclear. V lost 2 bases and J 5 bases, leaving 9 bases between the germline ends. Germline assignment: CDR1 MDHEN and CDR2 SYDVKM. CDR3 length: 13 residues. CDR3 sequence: CASSLPGSETQYF. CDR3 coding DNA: TGTGCCAGCAGTTTACCAGGATCGGAGACCCAGTACTTC. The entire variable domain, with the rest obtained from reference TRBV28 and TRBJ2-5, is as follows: DVKVTQSSRYLVKRTGEKVFLECVQDMDHENMFWYRQDPGLGLRLIYFSYDVKMKEKGDIPEGYSVSREKKERFSLILESASTNQTSMYLCASSLPGSETQYFGPGTRLLVL.

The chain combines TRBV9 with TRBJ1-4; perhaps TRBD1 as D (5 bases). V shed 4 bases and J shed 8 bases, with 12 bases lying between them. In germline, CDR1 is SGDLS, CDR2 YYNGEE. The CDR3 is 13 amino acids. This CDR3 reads CASSRGDIEKLFF. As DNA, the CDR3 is TGTGCCAGCAGCCGGGGGGATATAGAAAAACTGTTTTTT.

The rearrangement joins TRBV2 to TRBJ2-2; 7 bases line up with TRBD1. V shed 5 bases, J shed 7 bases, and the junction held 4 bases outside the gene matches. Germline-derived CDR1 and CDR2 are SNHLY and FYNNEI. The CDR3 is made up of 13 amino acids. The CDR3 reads CASSTQGNGELFF. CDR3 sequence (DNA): TGTGCCAGCAGTACACAGGGGAACGGGGAGCTGTTTTTT. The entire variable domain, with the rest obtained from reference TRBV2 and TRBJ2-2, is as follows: EPEVTQTPSHQVTQMGQEVILRCVPISNHLYFYWYRQILGQKVEFLVSFYNNEISEKSEIFDDQFSVERPDGSNFTLKIRSTKLEDSAMYFCASSTQGNGELFFGEGSRLTVL.

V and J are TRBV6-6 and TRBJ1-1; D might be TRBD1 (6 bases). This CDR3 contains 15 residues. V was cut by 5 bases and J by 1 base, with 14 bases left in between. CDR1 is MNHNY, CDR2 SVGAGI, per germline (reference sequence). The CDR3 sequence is CASSGAGGANTEAFF. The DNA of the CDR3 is TGTGCCAGCAGTGGGGCTGGGGGGGCGAACACTGAAGCTTTCTTT.

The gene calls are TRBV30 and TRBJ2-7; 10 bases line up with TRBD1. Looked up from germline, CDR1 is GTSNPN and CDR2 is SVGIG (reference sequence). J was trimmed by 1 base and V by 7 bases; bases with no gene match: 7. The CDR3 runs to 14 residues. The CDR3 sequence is CALMTGGSSYEQYF. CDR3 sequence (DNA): TGTGCCTTAATGACAGGGGGCTCTTCCTACGAGCAGTACTTC.

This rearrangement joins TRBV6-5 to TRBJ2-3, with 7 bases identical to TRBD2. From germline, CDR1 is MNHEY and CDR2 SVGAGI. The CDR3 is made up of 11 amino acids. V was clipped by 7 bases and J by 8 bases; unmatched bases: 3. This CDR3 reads CASTASGTQYF. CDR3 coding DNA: TGTGCCAGCACGGCTAGCGGTACGCAGTATTTT.

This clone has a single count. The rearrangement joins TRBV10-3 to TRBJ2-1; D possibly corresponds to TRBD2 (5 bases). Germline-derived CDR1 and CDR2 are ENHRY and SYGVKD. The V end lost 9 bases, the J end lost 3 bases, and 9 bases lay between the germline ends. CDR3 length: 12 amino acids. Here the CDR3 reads CAMGDFYNEQFF. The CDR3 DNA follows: TGTGCCATGGGAGACTTCTACAATGAGCAGTTCTTC.

CDR3 in amino acids: CASIKSGWVGQPQHF. The CDR3 coding sequence is TGTGCCAGCATCAAGTCAGGCTGGGTCGGTCAGCCCCAGCATTTT. The chain joins TRBV28 to TRBJ1-5; no clear D. The V end was cut by 7 bases, the J end by 6 bases, with 19 bases between. Germline-derived CDR1 and CDR2 are MDHEN and SYDVKM. CDR3 length: 15 residues.

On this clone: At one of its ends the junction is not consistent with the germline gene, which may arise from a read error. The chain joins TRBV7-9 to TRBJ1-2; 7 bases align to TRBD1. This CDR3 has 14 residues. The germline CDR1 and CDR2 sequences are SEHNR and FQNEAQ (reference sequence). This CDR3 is CTSSPRTGAYGYTF. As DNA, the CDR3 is TGTACCAGCAGCCCGCGGACAGGAGCCTATGGCTACACCTTC. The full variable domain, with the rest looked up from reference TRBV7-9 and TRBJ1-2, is DTGVSQNPRHKITKRGQNVTFRCDPISEHNRLYWYRQTLGQGPEFLTYFQNEAQLEKSRLLSDRFSAERPKGSFSTLEIQRTEQGDSAMYLCTSSPRTGAYGYTFGSGTRLTVV.

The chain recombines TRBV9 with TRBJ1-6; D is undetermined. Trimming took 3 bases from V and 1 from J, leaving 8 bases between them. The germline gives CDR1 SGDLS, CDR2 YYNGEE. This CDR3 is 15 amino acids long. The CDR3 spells CASSAKVSYNSPLHF. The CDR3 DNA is TGTGCCAGCAGCGCCAAGGTTTCCTATAATTCACCCCTCCACTTT.

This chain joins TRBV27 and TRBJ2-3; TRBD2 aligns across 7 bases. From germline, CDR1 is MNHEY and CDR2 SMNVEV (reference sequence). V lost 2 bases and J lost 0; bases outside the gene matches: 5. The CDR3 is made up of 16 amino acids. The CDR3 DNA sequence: TGTGCCAGCAGTTTAATAGGGGAGGGGAGCACAGATACGCAGTATTTT. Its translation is CASSLIGEGSTDTQYF.